Detailed here is one T cell receptor beta chain. Antigen specificity is unknown. The germline CDR1 and CDR2 sequences are MNHEY and SMNVEV (reference sequence). The V and J ends lost 5 bases and 1 base, in that order; junction bases with no gene match: 5. The CDR3 has 15 amino acids. The assay was immunoSEQ multiplex PCR, and TCRdb's table has in-frame clones only and misses some. The data hold around 110,000 clones, with just under 95% observed a single time. This record belongs to a study of T cell responses to AZD1222 COVID-19 vaccine. Study findings and constraints: Increases in Spike-specific TCR breadth and depth were seen after two AZD1222 doses. The peak T cell response came first, and repertoires were sampled only after it.

This sequence joins TRBV27 and TRBJ1-1; 9 nucleotides align to TRBD1. Material: peripheral blood, obtained on day 0 of AZD1222 vaccination. This clonotype was sampled from an adult in good health. The CDR3 here is CASSQRGQGNTEAFF. CDR3 in DNA: TGTGCCAGCAGTCAAAGGGGACAGGGGAACACTGAAGCTTTCTTT.